These 5 T cell receptor beta chains were sequenced from one sample in a study of response to subunit inactivated influenza vaccine. Using its own MiXCR run on the RT-PCR reads, TCRdb lists one record per CDR3 protein. The repertoire holds about 780,000 distinct CDR3 sequences, roughly 20% seen once, with 11% in the top ten. The sequences come from PBMCs from blood, collected 5 to 6 days after vaccination. The receptors were gathered from a man aged 50-60 years who received an inactivated influenza vaccine.

This clonotype was counted between two and nine times. The V and J genes are TRBV15 and TRBJ2-5, with D maybe TRBD2 (5 bases). V was trimmed by 1 base and J by 4 bases, leaving 10 bases between them. The CDR3 covers 14 residues. CDR1 and CDR2 (germline): LNHNV, YYDKDF (reference sequence). The CDR3 here is CATSRGGIGETQYF. CDR3 coding DNA: TGTGCCACCAGCAGAGGAGGGATCGGAGAGACCCAGTACTTC.

This clonotype was seen a few times. Here the CDR3 reads CASRLPGELFF. CDR3 sequence (DNA): TGTGCCAGCAGACTTCCCGGGGAGCTGTTTTTT. This chain uses TRBV6-2 or TRBV6-3 with TRBJ2-2; D not certain. Trimming took off 6 bases at V and 6 bases at J, with 5 bases between the two ends. The CDR3 runs to 11 residues. Germline-derived CDR1 and CDR2 are MNHEY and SVGEGT.

For this clonotype: A junction boundary mismatches the germline segment, possibly from a read error. This chain joins TRBV7-7 and TRBJ1-5; weak D call: TRBD1 (5 bases). CDR3 length: 14 amino acids. Per germline, CDR1 SSHAT and CDR2 FNYEAQ (reference sequence). In nucleotides, the CDR3 is TGTGCTAGCAGCTTAGTGACAGCTGATCAGCCCCAGCATTTT. Amino acids: CASSLVTADQPQHF.

The chain is built from TRBV5-1 and TRBJ2-7; 8 bases line up with TRBD1. Germline assignment: CDR1 SGHRS and CDR2 YFSETQ. This CDR3 has 15 amino acids. Trimming took 5 bases from V and 6 from J; bases not matched to a gene: 13. In DNA form, the CDR3 reads TGCGCCAGCAGATACAAGACAGGGGATATGGGCGAGCAGTACTTC. As protein: CASRYKTGDMGEQYF.

This clonotype appeared once. The chain uses TRBV7-9 and TRBJ1-1; D not certain. The CDR3 sequence is 15 residues long. Germline values: CDR1 SEHNR, CDR2 FQNEAQ (reference sequence). Trimming removed 2 bases from V and 0 bases from J, with 10 bases in between. The chain's CDR3 is CASSLIDTMNTEAFF. The CDR3 DNA follows: TGTGCCAGCAGCTTAATCGACACCATGAACACTGAAGCTTTCTTT. The full variable domain, with the rest looked up from reference TRBV7-9 and TRBJ1-1, is DTGVSQNPRHKITKRGQNVTFRCDPISEHNRLYWYRQTLGQGPEFLTYFQNEAQLEKSRLLSDRFSAERPKGSFSTLEIQRTEQGDSAMYLCASSLIDTMNTEAFFGQGTRLTVV.